The 8 T cell receptor beta chains below were found in one sample sequenced in a study of relationships among human T cell subsets. Anti-CD45RO beads selected memory T cells out of the CD45RA-negative fraction. Semiquantitative ARM-PCR amplified T cell receptor alpha and beta CDR3 regions from mRNA. In ARM-PCR, communal superprimers followed tagged nested gene-specific primers for exponential amplification. MiXCR, applied by TCRdb to the multiplex PCR reads, yields one record per CDR3 protein. The sample shows more than 7,000 distinct CDR3 sequences, around 59% of them seen only once. Sequences were obtained from memory T cells sorted from blood. The receptors shown here come from a man aged 35 to 55 in good health.

V gene TRBV12-3 or TRBV12-4 combines with J gene TRBJ2-7; D may be TRBD1 or TRBD2 (5 bases each). This CDR3 is built from 12 residues. Trimming removed 7 bases at V and 4 bases at J, with 11 bases between. This CDR3 is CASKGRSYEQYF. In DNA, the CDR3 is TGTGCCAGCAAGGGACGGTCATACGAGCAGTACTTC.

This chain connects TRBV5-1 to TRBJ2-1; D is ambiguous. The V end lost 4 bases, the J end lost 9 bases, and 8 bases lay between the germline ends. The CDR3 has 11 amino acids. Germline V gene sequence: CDR1 SGHRS, CDR2 YFSETQ. CDR3: CASSASREQFF. DNA for the CDR3: TGCGCCAGCAGCGCGTCCCGTGAGCAGTTCTTC.

This clonotype was counted between two and nine times. The chain couples TRBV11-2 to TRBJ2-3; weak D call: TRBD2 (5 bases). CDR3 length: 17 amino acids. The germline CDR1 and CDR2 sequences are SGHAT and FQNNGV. The V end was cut by 3 bases, the J end by 2 bases, with 18 bases between. The CDR3 spells CASSFLTGIRLTDTQYF. CDR3 DNA: TGTGCCAGCAGCTTTCTGACCGGGATCCGACTCACAGATACGCAGTATTTT.

In its sample, this clonotype was seen a few times. The rearrangement links TRBV7-9 to TRBJ2-4; no firm D call. V lost 5 bases to trimming and J lost 2 bases, with 13 bases between them. The V gene's germline CDR1 is SEHNR and CDR2 FQNEAQ (reference sequence). The CDR3 has 15 amino acids. CDR3 residues: CASSPTLASKNIQYF. The CDR3 coding sequence is TGTGCCAGCAGCCCGACGCTCGCTTCCAAAAACATTCAGTACTTC.

The chain employs TRBV12-3 or TRBV12-4 and TRBJ2-7; D could derive from TRBD1 or TRBD2 (5 bases each). This CDR3 has 16 amino acids. Deletions cut 0 bases from V and 1 base from J, with 13 bases between. CDR3 nucleotides: TGTGCCAGCAGTTTAGCCGGGGACGGGATGTCCTACGAGCAGTACTTC. Amino acid sequence: CASSLAGDGMSYEQYF.

This chain links TRBV11-1 with TRBJ1-1; D is uncertain. The CDR3 covers 13 residues. Trimming removed 0 bases from V and 3 bases from J, with 5 bases in between. From germline, CDR1 is SGHAT and CDR2 FQDESV (reference sequence). CDR3 residues: CASSLAMDTEAFF. CDR3 bases: TGTGCCAGCAGCTTAGCGATGGACACTGAAGCTTTCTTT.

This clonotype has a handful of counts. The V and J genes are TRBV11-2 and TRBJ1-1; no firm D call. Trimming took 3 bases from V and 1 from J, leaving 6 bases between them. CDR1 is SGHAT and CDR2 is FQNNGV in the germline V gene. The CDR3 length is 13 residues. Here the CDR3 reads CASSFQPNTEAFF. As DNA, the CDR3 is TGTGCCAGCAGCTTCCAGCCGAACACTGAAGCTTTCTTT.

The rearrangement links TRBV11-2 to TRBJ2-3; no clear D. This CDR3 contains 12 residues. Trimming shortened V by 6 bases and J by 2 bases, and 6 bases separated the two germline ends. Germline V gene data show CDR1 as SGHAT and CDR2 as FQNNGV. DNA for the CDR3: TGTGCCAGCAGTTCCTCCACAGATACGCAGTATTTT. Its translation is CASSSSTDTQYF.